The 25 T cell receptor beta chains below all came from one sample that was sequenced in a study of blood T cells in healthy people across ages. Together with a sample-barcoded 5' primer, a J-beta primer mix was included in a second PCR lasting about 7 to 12 cycles. In TCRdb, the 5' RACE reads were re-called with MiXCR into one record per CDR3 protein. This table holds 1.8 million or so distinct CDR3 sequences, about two fifths found once. Sequencing input: blood. Receptor source: a human donor in good health.

J is TRBJ1-5 and V is TRBV20-1; D uncertain. Trimming left V 5 bases short and J 5 bases short, with 13 bases between. The CDR3 covers 13 residues. The germline CDR1 and CDR2 sequences are DFQATT and SNEGSKA (reference sequence). Here the CDR3 DNA reads TGCAGTGCTCTCGGCGGATTGGATCAGCCCCAGCATTTT. This translates into CSALGGLDQPQHF.

This clonotype was picked up many times. J is TRBJ2-1 and V is TRBV29-1; D unresolved. In germline, CDR1 is SQVTM, CDR2 ANQGSEA. V lost 4 bases to trimming and J lost 9 bases, with 7 bases between them. This CDR3 spans 10 amino acids. CDR3 sequence: CSVGGGEQFF. The CDR3 DNA sequence: TGCAGCGTTGGGGGTGGTGAGCAGTTCTTC.

The chain has TRBV27 and TRBJ2-5, with D possibly TRBD1 on 8 matching bases. This CDR3 has 14 residues. Trimming pared 8 bases from V and 4 bases from J, leaving 17 bases between. Germline V lookup: CDR1 MNHEY, CDR2 SMNVEV (reference sequence). The CDR3 reads CASGPDREGETQYF. The CDR3 nucleotides read TGTGCCAGCGGACCGGACAGGGAGGGAGAGACCCAGTACTTC.

The chain joins TRBV7-6 to TRBJ1-4; D uncertain. V gave up 1 base and J gave up 7 bases, with 13 bases separating them. The CDR3 length is 15 residues. In germline, CDR1 is SGHVS, CDR2 FNYEAQ. The CDR3 region is CASSLVRVPAEKLFF. The CDR3 DNA reads TGTGCCAGCAGCTTAGTTAGGGTCCCAGCTGAAAAACTGTTTTTT.

The chain joins TRBV27 to TRBJ2-1, with D possibly being TRBD2 (6 bases). The CDR3 is made up of 16 amino acids. Per germline, CDR1 MNHEY and CDR2 SMNVEV (reference sequence). Trimming took off 0 bases at V and 7 bases at J, with 16 bases between the two ends. The CDR3 sequence: CASSLSMREIQNEQFF. In DNA, the CDR3 is TGTGCCAGCAGTTTATCGATGCGGGAAATTCAGAATGAGCAGTTCTTC.

The rearrangement links TRBV6-2 or TRBV6-3 to TRBJ1-1; D gene unclear. Germline CDR1 and CDR2: MNHEY and SVGEGT. Trimming removed 6 bases from V and 1 base from J, with 12 bases in between. The CDR3 is 14 residues long. The CDR3: CASSCPTRNTEAFF. The CDR3 DNA sequence: TGTGCCAGCAGCTGCCCAACAAGGAACACTGAAGCTTTCTTT.

This clonotype was detected only a few times. Sequence at one end of the junction differs from germline and may be a read error. The chain couples TRBV7-9 to TRBJ2-7, with 8 bases identical to TRBD1. Germline values: CDR1 SEHNR, CDR2 FQNEAQ (reference sequence). The CDR3 spans 13 residues. CDR3 residues: CANSLTGEYEQYF. CDR3 nucleotides: TGTGCCAACAGCTTGACAGGGGAGTACGAGCAGTACTTC.

This clonotype was detected a few times. The chain recombines TRBV7-9 with TRBJ1-2; D possibly corresponds to TRBD1 (5 bases). V shed 5 bases and J shed 2 bases, with 15 bases lying between them. The CDR3 sequence is 15 residues long. Per the germline V gene, CDR1 is SEHNR and CDR2 is FQNEAQ (reference sequence). CDR3 sequence: CASSTMTALNYGYTF. Written as DNA, the CDR3 is TGTGCCAGCAGCACAATGACAGCGCTCAACTATGGCTACACCTTC.

With regard to this clonotype: One junction end does not reproduce the germline sequence, and a read error may be involved. The rearrangement joins TRBV7-7 to TRBJ2-5; TRBD1 agrees at 9 bases. Per the germline V gene, CDR1 is SSHAT and CDR2 is FNYEAQ (reference sequence). The CDR3 has 16 amino acids. DNA of the CDR3: TGTGCTAGCAGCTTAGGGACAGGGTTCCGCCAGGAGACCCAGTACTTC. Translation gives CASSLGTGFRQETQYF. Full variable domain (remainder filled in from reference TRBV7-7 and TRBJ2-5): GAGVSQSPRYKVTKRGQDVTLRCDPISSHATLYWYQQALGQGPEFLTYFNYEAQPDKSGLPSDRFSAERPEGSISTLTIQRTEQRDSAMYRCASSLGTGFRQETQYFGPGTRLLVL.

The V call is TRBV28, the J call TRBJ2-7, with D maybe TRBD1 (6 bases). The J call is doubtful: the DNA matches TRBJ2-5 better. Germline lookup yields CDR1 MDHEN and CDR2 SYDVKM. The CDR3 is 13 amino acids. CDR3 sequence reads: CASSEGVGETQYF. CDR3 DNA sequence: TGTGCCAGCAGCGAGGGGGTTGGAGAGACCCAGTACTTC.

This clonotype was observed a few times. The CDR3 protein is CASSQTWTGNYGYTF. CDR3 in DNA: TGTGCCAGCAGCCAAACCTGGACAGGGAACTATGGCTACACCTTC. V usage is TRBV3-1 and J usage is TRBJ1-2; 8 nucleotides match TRBD1. The germline V gene has CDR1 LGHDT and CDR2 YNNKEL (reference sequence). The CDR3 is 15 residues long. Unmatched junction bases numbered 4, after V lost 2 bases and J lost 2 bases.

V and J are TRBV7-8 and TRBJ2-5; TRBD1 matches 7 bases. From germline, CDR1 is SGHVS and CDR2 FQNEAQ. The V and J ends lost 5 bases and 5 bases, in that order; junction bases with no gene match: 17. This CDR3 comprises 17 residues. The chain's CDR3 is CASSAPSYGQAGETQYF. The CDR3 DNA follows: TGTGCCAGCAGCGCCCCTTCCTACGGACAGGCCGGGGAGACCCAGTACTTC.

The chain links TRBV11-1 to TRBJ1-2; D is perhaps TRBD1 (5 bases). The CDR3 covers 13 residues. Trimming cost V 3 bases and J 8 bases, with 13 bases left between them. Germline values: CDR1 SGHAT, CDR2 FQDESV (reference sequence). The CDR3, as DNA: TGTGCCAGCAGCTTTTCTGGGGCAGAAGGCTACACCTTC. Translation gives CASSFSGAEGYTF.

This rearrangement joins TRBV7-9 to TRBJ2-4; tentatively, D is TRBD1 (5 bases). The DNA end is more similar to TRBJ2-5, so the J call may be wrong. The V gene's germline CDR1 is SEHNR and CDR2 FQNEAQ (reference sequence). This CDR3 comprises 17 residues. The CDR3 region is CASSLAGGAAEQETQYF. CDR3 sequence (DNA): TGTGCCAGCAGCTTAGCGGGTGGGGCAGCTGAACAAGAGACCCAGTACTTC.

Comment on this clonotype: Compared with germline, one end of the junction differs, possibly owing to a read error. This chain joins TRBV29-1 and TRBJ2-5, with D possibly being TRBD2 (6 bases). Per the germline V gene, CDR1 is SQVTM and CDR2 is ANQGSEA. This CDR3 is built from 15 residues. The chain's CDR3 is CSAPGRGKVQGTQYF. The CDR3 DNA follows: TGCAGCGCCCCTGGACGGGGGAAAGTTCAAGGGACCCAGTACTTC.

The chain couples TRBV20-1 to TRBJ1-2; D is undetermined. With 3 bases removed from V and 0 bases from J, the gap between germline ends came to 5 bases. The CDR3 covers 12 residues. CDR1 is DFQATT and CDR2 is SNEGSKA in the germline V gene (reference sequence). The CDR3 is CSASTTNYGYTF. In DNA form, the CDR3 reads TGCAGTGCTAGTACTACTAACTATGGCTACACCTTC.

Only a few counts were recorded for this clonotype. The gene calls are TRBV20-1 and TRBJ2-7; a weak D match, TRBD2 (6 bases). Germline loops: CDR1 DFQATT, CDR2 SNEGSKA (reference sequence). There are 12 residues in the CDR3. Here the CDR3 DNA reads TGCAGGGCGGCGGGACTCCCCTACGAGCAGTACTTC. Its protein is CRAAGLPYEQYF.

Only a few counts were recorded for this clonotype. The chain links TRBV10-3 to TRBJ2-1; 9 nucleotides align to TRBD1. The junction had 15 bases not matched to a gene; V was cut back by 5 bases and J by 7 bases. Per the germline V gene, CDR1 is ENHRY and CDR2 is SYGVKD. This CDR3 comprises 17 residues. This CDR3 is CAISPYSGTGTPNEQFF. CDR3 DNA sequence: TGTGCCATCAGTCCTTATTCCGGGACAGGGACCCCAAATGAGCAGTTCTTC.

The CDR3 bases are TGCAGTGCTAGCGGGGGGATCAACTTAGAAGAGACCCAGTACTTC. Translating it yields CSASGGINLEETQYF. This chain uses TRBV20-1 with TRBJ2-5; 7 bases agree with TRBD2. V gave up 3 bases and J gave up 3 bases; unmatched junction bases: 10. CDR1 DFQATT and CDR2 SNEGSKA come from the germline V gene (reference sequence). The CDR3 is 15 residues long.

This clonotype turned up a few times. This chain joins TRBV4-3 and TRBJ2-4; 8 bases are shared with TRBD2. V gave up 5 bases and J gave up 1 base; unmatched junction bases: 7. Germline CDR1 is LGHNA and CDR2 is YSLEER. The CDR3 runs to 16 residues. The CDR3 nucleotides read TGCGCCAGCAGCTCTATAGCGGGGACGGCCAAAAACATTCAGTACTTC. It is translated as CASSSIAGTAKNIQYF.

This chain connects TRBV5-1 to TRBJ1-1; TRBD1 matches at 9 bases. CDR3 size: 15 residues. Germline V CDR1 and CDR2: SGHRS, YFSETQ. The V and J ends lost 6 bases and 7 bases, in that order; junction bases with no gene match: 13. DNA of the CDR3: TGCGCCAGCACCGACGACGAATTGGGACAGGGTGAAGCTTTCTTT. It specifies CASTDDELGQGEAFF. The full variable domain, its missing parts supplied by reference TRBV5-1 and TRBJ1-1, is KAGVTQTPRYLIKTRGQQVTLSCSPISGHRSVSWYQQTPGQGLQFLFEYFSETQRNKGNFPGRFSGRQFSNSRSEMNVSTLELGDSALYLCASTDDELGQGEAFFGQGTRLTVV.

This rearrangement joins TRBV2 to TRBJ1-1, with D possibly TRBD1 on 5 matching bases. V was pared by 2 bases and J by 5 bases, with 15 bases between. The CDR3 is 15 amino acids. The germline gives CDR1 SNHLY, CDR2 FYNNEI. As DNA, the CDR3 is TGTGCCAGCAGTGAATTTGGCCAGGGAACAACTGAAGCTTTCTTT. Translation: CASSEFGQGTTEAFF.

The chain joins TRBV5-1 to TRBJ1-5; tentatively, D is TRBD1 (5 bases). The germline gives CDR1 SGHRS, CDR2 YFSETQ. The CDR3 consists of 14 residues. Trimming shortened V by 2 bases and J by 8 bases, and 14 bases separated the two germline ends. CDR3 sequence: CASSLVGTEEPQHF. CDR3 DNA: TGCGCCAGCAGCTTAGTCGGGACTGAAGAGCCCCAGCATTTT. Together with reference TRBV5-1 and TRBJ1-5, the CDR3 gives the full variable domain: KAGVTQTPRYLIKTRGQQVTLSCSPISGHRSVSWYQQTPGQGLQFLFEYFSETQRNKGNFPGRFSGRQFSNSRSEMNVSTLELGDSALYLCASSLVGTEEPQHFGDGTRLSIL.

To note about this clonotype: A read error may produce the germline difference seen at one junction end. The V call is TRBV20-1, the J call TRBJ2-3; D tentatively reads TRBD1 or TRBD2 (5 bases each). The CDR3 sequence is 12 residues long. The V gene's germline CDR1 is DFQATT and CDR2 SNEGSKA (reference sequence). The CDR3 nucleotides read TGCAGTGGGACCGCTAGCACAGGTACGCAGTATTTT. This encodes CSGTASTGTQYF.

This clonotype was detected a few times. This chain joins TRBV6-6 and TRBJ1-2; D possibly corresponds to TRBD1 (6 bases). Germline V gene data show CDR1 as MNHNY and CDR2 as SVGAGI (reference sequence). V was pared by 5 bases and J by 6 bases, with 16 bases between. This CDR3 spans 14 amino acids. CDR3 nucleotide sequence: TGTGCCAGCAGTGTCCTGGGGGGCGATGATGGCTACACCTTC. Its translation is CASSVLGGDDGYTF.